This T cell receptor (beta chain) emerged from a study of T-cell memory formation after mild COVID-19 (dated by TCRdb to about 2021). With respect to the entire study: TCR sequence clusters from the two donors were found to be largely donor specific. T-cell clones expanding and contracting after mild COVID-19 in a couple of donors were tracked by longitudinal TCRalpha and TCRbeta repertoire sequencing. The cohort was made up of two young adult volunteers, one female and one male, who were previously healthy.

The data were produced on an Illumina NovaSeq 6000. cDNA libraries for TCRalpha and TCRbeta were prepared by 5'RACE using constant-segment primers, with sample barcodes and unique molecular identifiers added. Trizol reagent was used to extract RNA from every sample. Libraries were amplified in two PCR steps, with a second sample barcode and Illumina TruSeq adapters added in the second step. Libraries were sequenced on an Illumina NovaSeq with 2 x 150 bp paired-end reads. Per the authors' processing: Demultiplexing of reads and collapsing into UMI-guided consensus sequences were performed with migec v1.2.7. Using mixcr v2.1.11, the UMI consensuses were aligned to TRA and TRB V and J templates and assembled into clonotypes. Expanded or contracted clonotypes were those called significant by both edgeR and NoisET, with noise models trained on biological replicates. For edgeR calls, the thresholds were a false discovery rate-adjusted p below 0.01 and a log2 fold-change of 1. As an exploratory analysis of dynamics, max-normalized trajectories of the 1000 most abundant clonotypes were examined with PCA combined with hierarchical clustering. Separately sequenced CD4+ and CD8+ repertoires were used to assign a CD4 or CD8 phenotype to each responding clone. TCRdb reanalyzed the raw reads on its own, using fastp at Q25 for trimming and MiXCR for clone calling, and kept in-frame beta chains. Rows are combined by CDR3 protein, so each entry shows the most common genes and DNA. These V and J calls are TCRdb output, not the study's own analysis. This sample has 92,000 or so distinct CDR3 sequences in its table, and roughly 16% of those were observed once. The biggest ten clones account for 39% of the sample.

CDR1 MGHRA and CDR2 YSYEKL were looked up in the germline V gene. V was cut back by 3 bases and J by 6 bases, leaving a gap of 15 bases between them. The cysteine opens and the phenylalanine closes a CDR3 of 14 amino acids. The DNA shown is the 42-base CDR3, in frame from base 1. The table lists this clonotype with many counts. What antigen it recognizes has not been identified. No per-base quality is available; no much larger clone lies one base away. Points the paper makes about the study in general: Contracting CD4+ clones were found mainly in CM and EM memory subsets, while CD8+ clones were enriched in EMRA. The second-wave clones that peaked on day 37 were not confirmed to be SARS-CoV-2 specific. Only a couple of mild cases were covered in the study, and larger cohorts including severe cases with pre-infection samples were considered necessary. Some responding clones were detected in pre-infection memory, which suggested that pre-existing cross-reactive memory T cells had joined the SARS-CoV-2 response. From day 15 to 85, contracting clones showed balanced CD4/CD8 phenotypes, whereas a second wave of clones that expanded from day 15 to 37 leaned towards CD4+.

PBMCs were isolated by Ficoll-Paque density gradient centrifugation. The TCR was taken from a man aged 18 to 30 who had mild COVID-19 (a few samples of this study predate the infection). The sample titles of this study are shuffled in the database, so cell type and time point are left out; the donor was told from shared clones. The rearranged segments are TRBV4-1 and TRBJ2-7; the D region possibly corresponds to TRBD2 (5 bases align). Sequenced material: PBMCs or a T cell subset sorted from them (not recorded which). The sequenced DNA is TGCGCCAGCAGCCACCTCCTCGAGGGCCCCGAGCAGTACTTC. Translated, this gives CASSHLLEGPEQYF.